This T cell receptor (beta chain) was found in a study of T cell repertoires in aging, cancer and after chemotherapy. Sample share makes this clonotype medium-sized. TRB rearrangements spanning V, D and J were amplified using mixed TRB-A/B primers. TCRdb processed the multiplex PCR reads anew with MiXCR; each CDR3 protein has one entry. The data hold 450 to 600 distinct CDR3 sequences, with about 22% observed a single time. The template was genomic DNA from peripheral blood, not RNA. Trimming cost V 2 bases and J 4 bases, with 10 bases left between them. This CDR3 region has 14 residues. Per germline, CDR1 MNHEY and CDR2 SVGEGT.

The chain links TRBV6-2 or TRBV6-3 to TRBJ2-3; D is possibly TRBD1 (5 bases). This sequence originates from a human donor with a blood cancer. The donor label of this sample is uncertain. Sequenced sample: blood. The chain's CDR3 is CASSYRGNADTQYF. Here the CDR3 DNA reads TGTGCCAGCAGTTACAGGGGTAATGCAGATACGCAGTATTTT.